This T cell receptor beta chain was sequenced for a study of vaccination effects on CD4 cells after COVID-19. The data were produced by immunoSEQ multiplex PCR, yet TCRdb's version contains in-frame clones alone and is incomplete. The data contain over 45,000 clones, 50% to 70% of them seen just once; the ten biggest clones take up roughly 5.1%. The germline V and J ends were trimmed by 7 bases and 4 bases, with 16 bases remaining between them. The CDR3 extends over 14 amino acids. CDR1 is LNHDA, CDR2 SQIVND, per germline (reference sequence). Following culture for roughly 10 days, CD4+ T cells were isolated. The study, taken as a whole, reports: The study found that only 1 of 255 vaccine-induced clones from healthy vaccinees cross-reacted with common cold coronaviruses.

A word on this clone: No antigen is known for it.

The receptor comes from a human donor who received a COVID-19 vaccine. The chain couples TRBV19 to TRBJ1-2; D is possibly TRBD1 (6 bases). The sequencing used CD4+ T cells from PBMCs cultured without peptide, collected before COVID-19 vaccination. The CDR3, as DNA: TGTGCCAGTACCCCGGACAGCGTCCCCTATGGCTACACCTTC. Translated, it gives CASTPDSVPYGYTF.